These 4 T cell receptor beta chains came from one sample sequenced in a study of blood T cell repertoires in COVID-19. The assay was immunoSEQ multiplex PCR, and TCRdb's table has in-frame clones only and misses some. The data show more than 300,000 clones, roughly 90% seen once. Sequencing was carried out using peripheral blood. Receptors were obtained from a man in his late teens or twenties who had recovered from COVID-19.

The V call is TRBV10-3, the J call TRBJ2-5; TRBD2 might be the D (6 bases). Germline V gene sequence: CDR1 ENHRY, CDR2 SYGVKD. The CDR3 covers 15 residues. V lost 2 bases, J lost 10 bases, and 20 bases lay in between. CDR3 nucleotide sequence: TGTGCCATCAGTGAGACCGATAGCTACCCGCGGGGCCAGTACTTC. This translates into CAISETDSYPRGQYF.

The J gene is TRBJ1-2, the V gene TRBV7-3, with 8 positions matching TRBD1. Germline CDR1 reads SGHTA; CDR2 reads FQGTGA. Trimming at V came to 1 base and at J to 6 bases, leaving 7 bases not matched to a gene. The CDR3 runs to 15 residues. The CDR3 loop reads CASSLIPGTGDGYTF. CDR3 coding DNA: TGTGCCAGCAGCTTAATCCCTGGGACAGGCGATGGCTACACCTTC.

This CDR3 is CASSYFGPTPLLAGELSEQFF. CDR3 bases: TGTGCCAGCAGTTACTTTGGCCCAACCCCCCTTCTAGCGGGAGAACTTAGTGAGCAGTTCTTC. The chain is built from TRBV6-2 or TRBV6-3 and TRBJ2-1, with 10 positions matching TRBD2. Germline V lookup: CDR1 MNHEY, CDR2 SVGEGT. Trimming cost V 1 base and J 9 bases; bases outside gene matches: 24. The CDR3 contains 21 residues.

The chain recombines TRBV2 with TRBJ1-3; 9 bases are shared with TRBD1. This CDR3 is 17 amino acids long. The germline CDR1 and CDR2 sequences are SNHLY and FYNNEI. The V segment lost 6 bases and the J segment 2 bases; nucleotides outside the gene matches: 11. CDR3 sequence (DNA): TGTGCCAGCAGGAGTACTGGACAGGGGAGGCCTGGAAACACCATATATTTT. Translated, it gives CASRSTGQGRPGNTIYF.